This is a list of T cell receptor beta chains from one sample in a study of T-cell reconstitution after alpha-beta-depleted transplantation in children. A single record per CDR3 protein comes from TCRdb applying MiXCR to the PCR reads. The sample lists 900,000 or so distinct CDR3 sequences, about 15% seen once, with roughly 5% in the top ten. Sequenced here: PBMCs, mostly from graft donor cells, sampled 360 days after TCRalphabeta/CD19-depleted stem cell transplant. The receptors stem from a male patient between 10 and 17 years old who had a stem cell transplant for acute lymphoblastic leukemia, so the T cells may come from the graft donor. Each CDR3 is given with its conserved first and last residue. Each record gives: CDR3 length, clone size, D gene, J gene, V gene, CDR3 protein, CDR3 DNA. The D gene is left open where the match is weak. Not all rows give a size; the values are once, few, many and, for expanded clones, a class.

15,few,TRBD2,TRBJ2-7,TRBV5-6,CASSLGAAGGWEQYF,TGTGCCAGCAGCTTGGGGGCAGCGGGAGGCTGGGAGCAGTACTTC
17,few,TRBD2,TRBJ2-3,TRBV3-1,CASSQAAGGPGTDTQYF,TGTGCCAGCAGCCAAGCGGCGGGAGGGCCTGGGACAGATACGCAGTATTTT
16,few,TRBD1,TRBJ1-1,TRBV27,CASSPRTGLVDTEAFF,TGTGCCAGCAGTCCTCGGACAGGGTTGGTGGACACTGAAGCTTTCTTT
12,.,.,TRBJ1-1,TRBV20-1,CSARGRVTEAFF,TGCAGTGCTAGGGGCAGGGTGACTGAAGCTTTCTTT
16,.,TRBD1,TRBJ2-1,TRBV6-5,CASSYTWTGPYNEQFF,TGTGCCAGCAGTTACACCTGGACAGGACCTTACAATGAGCAGTTCTTC
14,few,.,TRBJ1-5,TRBV12-3/TRBV12-4,CASSSGRGRRPQHF,TGTGCCAGCAGTTCGGGGCGGGGAAGGCGTCCCCAGCATTTT
17,.,TRBD2,TRBJ2-3,TRBV20-1,CSARDSVIAGFTDTQYF,TGCAGTGCTAGAGATAGTGTGATAGCGGGATTCACAGATACGCAGTATTTT
13,many,.,TRBJ2-7,TRBV25-1,CASSEFGPYEQYF,TGTGCCAGCAGTGAATTTGGCCCTTACGAGCAGTACTTC
15,.,TRBD2,TRBJ2-1,TRBV19,CASSIIGTSYNEQFF,TGTGCCAGTAGTATCATAGGGACTAGTTACAATGAGCAGTTCTTC
15,.,.,TRBJ2-1,TRBV13,CASSPSEVVYNEQFF,TGTGCCAGCAGCCCCTCAGAAGTGGTATACAATGAGCAGTTCTTC
14,many,TRBD2,TRBJ2-7,TRBV5-1,CASKLGSGRYEQYF,TGCGCCAGCAAACTAGGGAGCGGGAGGTACGAGCAGTACTTC
13,few,.,TRBJ2-2,TRBV20-1,CSAREAYTGELFF,TGCAGTGCTAGAGAAGCCTACACCGGGGAGCTGTTTTTT
15,many,.,TRBJ2-2,TRBV7-8,CASSHARTVGGELFF,TGTGCCAGCAGCCATGCTCGAACTGTAGGCGGGGAGCTGTTTTTT
19,.,.,TRBJ2-7,TRBV12-3/TRBV12-4,CAISLAWRYGRDISYEQYF,TGTGCCATCAGTTTAGCTTGGAGGTATGGCAGGGATATCTCCTACGAGCAGTACTTC
15,few,.,TRBJ1-2,TRBV11-2,CASSSLRWGNYGYTF,TGTGCCAGCAGCTCCCTGCGTTGGGGGAACTATGGCTACACCTTC
17,few,TRBD2,TRBJ2-5,TRBV30,CAWSAGRAVRFQETQYF,TGTGCCTGGAGTGCCGGGAGGGCCGTGCGTTTCCAAGAGACCCAGTACTTC
16,many,.,TRBJ2-1,TRBV27,CASSLSKGGAYNEQFF,TGTGCCAGCAGTTTGTCAAAGGGAGGAGCCTACAATGAGCAGTTCTTC
15,.,.,TRBJ1-3,TRBV12-3/TRBV12-4,CASSFGVRSGNTIYF,TGTGCCAGCAGTTTCGGGGTTCGCTCTGGAAACACCATATATTTT
18,.,.,TRBJ2-1,TRBV21-1,CATPIDPSGRVNYNEQFF,TGTGCCACTCCTATAGACCCGAGCGGGAGGGTTAATTACAATGAGCAGTTCTTC
14,few,.,TRBJ2-1,TRBV4-1,CASSQVLGGNEQFF,TGCGCCAGCAGCCAAGTGCTAGGGGGCAATGAGCAGTTCTTC
15,.,.,TRBJ2-2,TRBV20-1,CSARDRQGRDGELFF,TGCAGTGCTAGAGATCGGCAGGGAAGGGACGGGGAGCTGTTTTTC
14,few,TRBD1,TRBJ2-7,TRBV15,CATSRGGTAAEQYF,TGTGCCACCAGCAGAGGGGGGACAGCCGCCGAGCAGTACTTC
16,.,TRBD2,TRBJ2-5,TRBV6-1,CASSRLREGPQETQYF,TGTGCCAGCAGTCGCCTTCGGGAGGGCCCCCAAGAGACCCAGTACTTC
14,.,TRBD2,TRBJ2-3,TRBV20-1,CSASQREGADTQYF,TGCAGTGCTAGCCAGCGGGAGGGAGCAGATACGCAGTATTTT
16,.,TRBD2,TRBJ2-1,TRBV6-1,CASSELAGGRYNEQFF,TGTGCCAGCAGTGAACTAGCGGGAGGGCGTTACAATGAGCAGTTCTTC
14,many,.,TRBJ2-5,TRBV5-1,CASSYRPEQETQYF,TGCGCCAGCAGTTACAGGCCGGAACAAGAGACCCAGTACTTC
17,few,TRBD1,TRBJ2-2,TRBV7-9,CASSLVGQRPLEGELFF,TGTGCCAGCAGCCTCGTGGGACAGAGACCACTAGAGGGGGAGCTGTTTTTT
15,few,.,TRBJ2-1,TRBV11-2,CASTLSGGNYNEQFF,TGTGCCAGCACCCTTTCTGGCGGGAACTACAATGAGCAGTTCTTC
17,few,TRBD1,TRBJ1-1,TRBV13,CASSLRTGGLGNTEAFF,TGTGCCAGCAGCCTCCGGACAGGAGGTCTGGGGAACACTGAAGCTTTCTTT
15,few,.,TRBJ2-7,TRBV7-9,CASSSDYGASYEQYF,TGTGCCAGCAGCTCAGACTATGGGGCCTCCTACGAGCAGTACTTC
15,.,.,TRBJ2-7,TRBV2,CASSDWPPGKNEQYF,TGTGCCAGCAGTGACTGGCCTCCCGGGAAGAACGAGCAGTACTTC
13,few,TRBD1,TRBJ1-1,TRBV2,CATTTGGYTEAFF,TGTGCCACCACAACAGGGGGCTATACTGAAGCTTTCTTT
17,.,TRBD2,TRBJ2-1,TRBV27,CASSFTLGGRALDEQFF,TGTGCCAGCAGTTTCACCTTAGGAGGGAGGGCCCTCGATGAGCAGTTCTTC
12,few,.,TRBJ1-2,TRBV20-1,CSARGNRDGYTF,TGCAGTGCTAGGGGGAACAGGGACGGCTACACCTTC
16,.,.,TRBJ2-7,TRBV9,CASSPRSGTRAYEQYF,TGTGCCAGCAGCCCCCGAAGCGGAACTAGGGCCTACGAGCAGTACTTC
15,.,.,TRBJ2-5,TRBV5-4,CASSLWGSGQETQYF,TGTGCCAGCAGCTTATGGGGGAGTGGGCAAGAGACCCAGTACTTC
13,few,.,TRBJ2-5,TRBV29-1,CSAPSGVGETQYF,TGCAGCGCTCCCAGCGGTGTGGGGGAGACCCAGTACTTC
15,few,.,TRBJ2-1,TRBV28,CASRAGGITGNEQFF,TGTGCCAGCAGGGCTGGGGGGATAACGGGCAATGAGCAGTTCTTC
16,many,.,TRBJ2-1,TRBV10-3,CAISELPYLFYNEQFF,TGTGCCATCAGTGAGTTACCGTATCTTTTCTACAATGAGCAGTTCTTC
20,few,TRBD2,TRBJ2-1,TRBV20-1,CSAALAGGPRFGLSYNEQFF,TGCAGTGCTGCCCTAGCGGGAGGGCCGAGATTTGGGCTATCCTACAATGAGCAGTTCTTC
12,few,.,TRBJ1-2,TRBV18,CASSPGRDGYTF,TGTGCCAGCTCACCAGGGCGCGATGGCTACACCTTC